Listed below are T cell receptor beta chains from one sample, sequenced in a study of T cell responses to AZD1222 COVID-19 vaccine. Sequenced by immunoSEQ multiplex PCR; TCRdb stores in-frame clones only, minus some. The repertoire consists of 140,000 to 150,000 clones, with over 90% occurring once and the leading ten covering under 6.5%. The source material was peripheral blood, sampled on day 0 of AZD1222 vaccination. Receptor source: an adult in good health. CDR3s include the opening cysteine and the closing phenylalanine or tryptophan. The D gene is left open where the match is weak. Rows give clone size only sometimes, using once, few, many, or a class for an expanded clone.

.	TRBJ2-7	TRBV7-9	.	12	TGTGCCAGCAGCTTGGCCCCGAGCGAGCAGTACTTC	CASSLAPSEQYF
once	TRBJ2-1	TRBV5-4	TRBD2	14	TGTGCCAGCAGTATCGGGGGGAGTGCGGATGAGCAGTTCTTC	CASSIGGSADEQFF
.	TRBJ1-3	TRBV25-1	.	14	TGTGCCAGCACGGGCGGAGTCTCTGGAAACACCATATATTTT	CASTGGVSGNTIYF
.	TRBJ2-2	TRBV28	TRBD1	15	TGTGCCAGCAGGGCACAGGGGGCGCCCACCGGGGAGCTGTTTTTT	CASRAQGAPTGELFF
.	TRBJ1-3	TRBV9	.	17	TGTGCCAGCAGCAACTTGGGACCGACGAGCTCTGGAAACACCATATATTTT	CASSNLGPTSSGNTIYF
.	TRBJ1-1	TRBV29-1	.	12	TGCAGCGGGATGACAGGTAGCGCTGAAGCTTTCTTT	CSGMTGSAEAFF
.	TRBJ1-6	TRBV6-1	.	13	TGTGCCAGCAGTGACGGGGTACGGTCACCCCTCCACTTT	CASSDGVRSPLHF
.	TRBJ1-6	TRBV15	.	13	TGTGCCACCAGCAGAGGGCGTGGTTCACCCCTCCACTTT	CATSRGRGSPLHF
.	TRBJ2-1	TRBV4-1	.	14	TGCGCCAGCAGCCAAGACGATGCAAGCGATGAGCAGTTCTTC	CASSQDDASDEQFF
few	TRBJ1-3	TRBV7-2	.	15	TGTGCCAGCAGCTCGGACAGTAGGACTGGAAACACCATATATTTT	CASSSDSRTGNTIYF
.	TRBJ2-7	TRBV2	TRBD2	16	TGTGCCAGCAGTGACTCCCTAGCGGGAGGGCCGGGTGAGCAGTACTTC	CASSDSLAGGPGEQYF
.	TRBJ1-1	TRBV19	.	14	TGTGCCAGTAGTACCCAGGGTCAGGGCACTGAAGCTTTCTTT	CASSTQGQGTEAFF
.	TRBJ2-5	TRBV10-1	TRBD2	15	TGCGCCAGCAGTGGAGGTGCTAGCGGGGTTGAGACCCAGTACTTC	CASSGGASGVETQYF
.	TRBJ2-7	TRBV18	.	16	TGTGCCAGCTCACCACTCCCGGGGACAAGCTCCTACGAGCAGTACTTC	CASSPLPGTSSYEQYF
.	TRBJ2-5	TRBV5-1	TRBD2	14	TGCGCCAGCAGCGGGGGACTAGCGGCAGAGACCCAGTACTTC	CASSGGLAAETQYF
once	TRBJ1-6	TRBV5-5	.	16	TGTGCCAGCAGCTCCGAGGACAGCTTCTTCAATTCACCCCTCCACTTT	CASSSEDSFFNSPLHF
.	TRBJ2-3	TRBV10-1	TRBD2	16	TGCGCCAGCAGTACGGGACTAGCGGGAGCGAGCGATACGCAGTATTTT	CASSTGLAGASDTQYF
once	TRBJ1-3	TRBV5-1	TRBD1	15	TGCGCCAGCAGCCTACAGGGGGCAGGTGGAAACACCATATATTTT	CASSLQGAGGNTIYF
once	TRBJ1-2	TRBV15	.	13	TGTGCCACCAGCAGGGACCGGGACTATGGCTACACCTTC	CATSRDRDYGYTF
.	TRBJ2-1	TRBV5-4	TRBD2	15	TGTGCCAGCAGCTTGAGTCTAGCGGACTACAATGAGCAGTTCTTC	CASSLSLADYNEQFF
.	TRBJ2-7	TRBV5-1	TRBD2	16	TGCGCCAGCAGCTCGTGGCTAGCGGGAAATAGGTACGAGCAGTACTTC	CASSSWLAGNRYEQYF
once	TRBJ2-7	TRBV5-1	TRBD1	14	TGCGCCAGCAGCTTGGACAGGGGTGGCTACGAGCAGTACTTC	CASSLDRGGYEQYF
.	TRBJ1-4	TRBV7-9	TRBD1	17	TGTGCCAGCAGCAAAGCATCTTTCCGGGACAGGGATGAAAAACTGTTTTTT	CASSKASFRDRDEKLFF
.	TRBJ2-7	TRBV28	TRBD2	15	TGTGCCAGCAGTTCTCCGGGACTAGTTGTCTACGAGCAGTACTTC	CASSSPGLVVYEQYF
once	TRBJ1-5	TRBV19	.	17	TGTGCCAGTACCCCGGGACAAAGAAGCCCACACAATCAGCCCCAGCATTTT	CASTPGQRSPHNQPQHF
.	TRBJ1-1	TRBV20-1	.	13	TGCAGTGCTAGTCCGCGGTGGAACACTGAAGCTTTCTTT	CSASPRWNTEAFF
.	TRBJ2-7	TRBV5-5	.	13	TGTGCCAGCAGCCAGACCGGTTCTCGCGAGCAGTACTTC	CASSQTGSREQYF
.	TRBJ1-1	TRBV5-1	TRBD1	16	TGCGCCAGCAGCGCCCGGACAGGGTGGGATGGAACTGAAGCTTTCTTT	CASSARTGWDGTEAFF
.	TRBJ2-5	TRBV25-1	TRBD1	13	TGTGCCAGCAGTGAAACAGGGGAAGAGACCCAGTACTTC	CASSETGEETQYF
.	TRBJ1-4	TRBV7-9	.	14	TGTGCCAGCAGCTTAGCGAGGAGTGTTGAAAAACTGTTTTTT	CASSLARSVEKLFF
.	TRBJ1-2	TRBV2	.	12	TGTGCCAGCAGCGAAAGGGAGTATGGCTACACCTTC	CASSEREYGYTF
.	TRBJ1-2	TRBV30	.	11	TGTGCCTGGAGAACCCCCTATGGCTACACCTTC	CAWRTPYGYTF
.	TRBJ1-1	TRBV2	.	14	TGTGCCAGCAGTAGGGCGGGGGGCATCACTGAAGCTTTCTTT	CASSRAGGITEAFF
.	TRBJ2-2	TRBV12-3/TRBV12-4	.	13	TGTGCCAGCAGTTTCAGGAACACCGGGGAGCTGTTTTTT	CASSFRNTGELFF
.	TRBJ1-1	TRBV6-1	.	15	TGTGCCAGCAGTGAAGAGGTTGGGGGCGCGACTGAAGCTTTCTTT	CASSEEVGGATEAFF
.	TRBJ2-7	TRBV7-9	TRBD2	14	TGTGCCAGCAGCTTAGGCGGGAGCCTAGACGAGCAGTACTTC	CASSLGGSLDEQYF
.	TRBJ1-2	TRBV30	.	13	TGTGCCTGGACCTCACGGGTGGACTATGGCTACACCTTC	CAWTSRVDYGYTF
.	TRBJ1-1	TRBV23-1	.	16	TGCGCCAGCAGTCCGGGGGGCCTGTTCTCGAACACTGAAGCTTTCTTT	CASSPGGLFSNTEAFF
.	TRBJ2-1	TRBV11-1	.	13	TGTGCCAGCAGCTTAGTAGCGGCGACCGAGCAGTTCTTC	CASSLVAATEQFF
.	TRBJ1-2	TRBV5-1	TRBD1	15	TGCGCCAGCAGCTCCCGGGACAGGAAAGACTATGGCTACACCTTC	CASSSRDRKDYGYTF
.	TRBJ1-2	TRBV29-1	TRBD1	13	TGCAGCGTTGTGAGGGGGCATAACTATGGCTACACCTTC	CSVVRGHNYGYTF
.	TRBJ2-7	TRBV14	.	16	TGTGCCAGCAGCCAAGATGCAGGGAGTTTCGACTACGAGCAGTACTTC	CASSQDAGSFDYEQYF
.	TRBJ2-2	TRBV18	.	17	TGTGCCAGCTCACCGCGCTCGGGACACCCGAACACCGGGGAGCTGTTTTTT	CASSPRSGHPNTGELFF
.	TRBJ2-7	TRBV15	TRBD1	19	TGTGCCACCAGCAGATCTGGCGGGACAGGGGGCCACCCGGGGCACGAGCAGTACTTC	CATSRSGGTGGHPGHEQYF
.	TRBJ2-5	TRBV2	.	14	TGTGCCAGCAGTGTCGGTCTGAATCAAGAGACCCAGTACTTC	CASSVGLNQETQYF
.	TRBJ1-1	TRBV5-1	TRBD1	14	TGCGCCAGCAGCTTGGTGCAGGGGGCCGCTGAAGCTTTCTTT	CASSLVQGAAEAFF
.	TRBJ2-3	TRBV5-4	.	12	TGTGCCAGCAGCTTGGACCCAGATACGCAGTATTTT	CASSLDPDTQYF
.	TRBJ2-1	TRBV7-3	TRBD1	14	TGTGCCAGCAGCTCCCGGGACAGCTACAATGAGCAGTTCTTC	CASSSRDSYNEQFF
.	TRBJ1-1	TRBV7-9	TRBD1	13	TGTGCCAGCAGGTGGGACAGTAGCACTGAAGCTTTCTTT	CASRWDSSTEAFF